This is a list of T cell receptor beta chains from one sample in a study of CD39 and CD103 CD8 tumor-infiltrating T cells. The method was immunoSEQ multiplex PCR; TCRdb's version includes in-frame clones alone and lacks a portion of them. The profile covers around 4,300 clones, with about 75% appearing a single time and 10% to 15% taken by the ten largest. The sample consisted of CD8+ T cells sorted from blood. The source of these receptors is a human donor with head and neck squamous cell carcinoma. Both conserved end residues are part of each CDR3. The D gene is left open where the match is weak. Not every row has a clone size; where given, it reads once, few, many or a size class.

V gene: TRBV13; D gene: -; clone size: medium-sized; J gene: TRBJ2-7; CDR3 protein: CASSARGTSSYEQYF; CDR3 DNA: TGTGCCAGCAGCGCCCGGGGGACGAGCTCCTACGAGCAGTACTTC
V gene: TRBV6-1; D gene: TRBD1; clone size: -; J gene: TRBJ1-5; CDR3 protein: CASSDPTGVGQPQHF; CDR3 DNA: TGTGCCAGCAGTGACCCAACAGGGGTCGGTCAGCCCCAGCATTTT
V gene: TRBV7-8; D gene: TRBD1; clone size: -; J gene: TRBJ1-2; CDR3 protein: CASSSNAGGFYGYTF; CDR3 DNA: TGTGCCAGCAGTTCCAATGCAGGGGGTTTCTATGGCTACACCTTC
V gene: TRBV30; D gene: TRBD1; clone size: -; J gene: TRBJ2-4; CDR3 protein: CAWSVHPRGSAKNIQYF; CDR3 DNA: TGTGCCTGGAGTGTACATCCCAGGGGGTCTGCCAAAAACATTCAGTACTTC
V gene: TRBV4-3; D gene: TRBD1; clone size: -; J gene: TRBJ1-1; CDR3 protein: CASSPTGVGTEAFF; CDR3 DNA: TGCGCCAGCAGCCCGACAGGGGTGGGCACTGAAGCTTTCTTT
V gene: TRBV5-5; D gene: TRBD1; clone size: -; J gene: TRBJ1-4; CDR3 protein: CASSFWDRDGKLFF; CDR3 DNA: TGTGCCAGCAGCTTCTGGGACAGGGACGGAAAACTGTTTTTT
V gene: TRBV7-8; D gene: -; clone size: -; J gene: TRBJ2-5; CDR3 protein: CASSPYKETQYF; CDR3 DNA: TGTGCCAGCAGCCCGTACAAAGAGACCCAGTACTTC
V gene: TRBV27; D gene: -; clone size: once; J gene: TRBJ2-1; CDR3 protein: CASSLGQGNYNEQFF; CDR3 DNA: TGTGCCAGCAGTTTGGGGCAGGGAAACTACAATGAGCAGTTCTTC
V gene: TRBV2; D gene: TRBD1; clone size: -; J gene: TRBJ1-3; CDR3 protein: CASRSGQANSGNTIYF; CDR3 DNA: TGTGCCAGCAGGTCCGGACAGGCGAACTCTGGAAACACCATATATTTT
V gene: TRBV19; D gene: -; clone size: once; J gene: TRBJ2-7; CDR3 protein: CASSISSVTGYYEQYF; CDR3 DNA: TGTGCCAGTAGTATTAGTTCCGTGACAGGTTACTACGAGCAGTACTTC
V gene: TRBV4-1; D gene: TRBD1; clone size: -; J gene: TRBJ1-1; CDR3 protein: CASSPRQGLNTEAFF; CDR3 DNA: TGCGCCAGCAGCCCCCGACAGGGGCTGAACACTGAAGCTTTCTTT
V gene: TRBV4-1; D gene: TRBD1; clone size: -; J gene: TRBJ2-1; CDR3 protein: CASSRGTGGIDEQFF; CDR3 DNA: TGCGCCAGCAGCCGGGGGACAGGGGGAATTGATGAGCAGTTCTTC
V gene: TRBV10-2; D gene: TRBD1; clone size: -; J gene: TRBJ1-1; CDR3 protein: CASTGTGSTEAFF; CDR3 DNA: TGCGCCAGCACCGGGACAGGGAGCACTGAAGCTTTCTTT
V gene: TRBV5-5; D gene: TRBD1; clone size: -; J gene: TRBJ2-3; CDR3 protein: CASSFAGGGSTDTQYF; CDR3 DNA: TGTGCCAGCAGCTTCGCAGGGGGTGGGAGCACAGATACGCAGTATTTT
V gene: TRBV10-3; D gene: -; clone size: -; J gene: TRBJ2-1; CDR3 protein: CAIRTTGTRGFGQFF; CDR3 DNA: TGTGCCATCAGAACCACCGGGACAAGGGGCTTTGGGCAGTTCTTC
V gene: TRBV19; D gene: TRBD1; clone size: -; J gene: TRBJ1-6; CDR3 protein: CASSIGGQGYSPLHF; CDR3 DNA: TGTGCCAGTAGTATAGGAGGACAGGGTTATTCACCCCTCCACTTT
V gene: TRBV2; D gene: -; clone size: -; J gene: TRBJ2-5; CDR3 protein: CASSAGLGGYGETQYF; CDR3 DNA: TGTGCCAGCAGCGCGGGCTTGGGGGGTTATGGGGAGACCCAGTACTTC
V gene: TRBV25-1; D gene: -; clone size: -; J gene: TRBJ1-2; CDR3 protein: CASSPSAGDPLWGYGYTF; CDR3 DNA: TGTGCCAGCAGTCCCTCGGCAGGGGATCCCCTATGGGGCTATGGCTACACCTTC
V gene: TRBV6-1; D gene: -; clone size: -; J gene: TRBJ2-1; CDR3 protein: CASSVEWDIYNEQFF; CDR3 DNA: TGTGCCAGCAGTGTTGAGTGGGACATTTACAATGAGCAGTTCTTC
V gene: TRBV4-2; D gene: TRBD2; clone size: -; J gene: TRBJ2-2; CDR3 protein: CASSQASGDNTGELFF; CDR3 DNA: TGTGCCAGCAGCCAAGCTAGCGGGGACAACACCGGGGAGCTGTTTTTT
V gene: TRBV9; D gene: TRBD1; clone size: -; J gene: TRBJ2-7; CDR3 protein: CASSARSTGIENEQYF; CDR3 DNA: TGTGCCAGCAGCGCCCGATCGACAGGGATCGAGAACGAGCAGTACTTC
V gene: TRBV30; D gene: -; clone size: -; J gene: TRBJ1-1; CDR3 protein: CAWSSGRQINTEAFF; CDR3 DNA: TGTGCCTGGAGTAGTGGTAGACAGATAAACACTGAAGCTTTCTTT
V gene: TRBV27; D gene: -; clone size: once; J gene: TRBJ2-1; CDR3 protein: CASSGQDYNEQFF; CDR3 DNA: TGTGCCAGCAGTGGACAAGACTACAATGAGCAGTTCTTC
V gene: TRBV18; D gene: TRBD1; clone size: -; J gene: TRBJ1-4; CDR3 protein: CASSPPGQGEKLFF; CDR3 DNA: TGTGCCAGCTCACCACCGGGACAGGGTGAAAAACTGTTTTTT
V gene: TRBV7-9; D gene: -; clone size: -; J gene: TRBJ2-5; CDR3 protein: CASSPRDYQETQYF; CDR3 DNA: TGTGCCAGCAGCCCCAGGGACTACCAAGAGACCCAGTACTTC
V gene: TRBV11-2; D gene: TRBD2; clone size: -; J gene: TRBJ2-1; CDR3 protein: CASSLEPAGGPYNEQFF; CDR3 DNA: TGTGCCAGCAGCTTAGAGCCAGCGGGGGGGCCCTATAATGAGCAGTTCTTC
V gene: TRBV9; D gene: -; clone size: -; J gene: TRBJ2-7; CDR3 protein: CASSVGDWEAGYEQYF; CDR3 DNA: TGTGCCAGCAGCGTAGGGGATTGGGAGGCGGGGTACGAGCAGTACTTC
V gene: TRBV30; D gene: -; clone size: -; J gene: TRBJ2-3; CDR3 protein: CAWKQGIGTDTQYF; CDR3 DNA: TGTGCCTGGAAACAGGGAATCGGCACAGATACGCAGTATTTT
V gene: TRBV4-2; D gene: TRBD2; clone size: -; J gene: TRBJ2-7; CDR3 protein: CASSPYREGLHEQYF; CDR3 DNA: TGTGCCAGCAGCCCCTATCGGGAGGGGCTCCACGAGCAGTACTTC
V gene: TRBV7-9; D gene: TRBD2; clone size: medium-sized; J gene: TRBJ2-7; CDR3 protein: CASSPQTSGGTYEQYF; CDR3 DNA: TGTGCCAGCAGCCCCCAGACTAGCGGGGGTACCTACGAGCAGTACTTC
V gene: TRBV29-1; D gene: -; clone size: -; J gene: TRBJ2-1; CDR3 protein: CSVEDAWGGANNEQFF; CDR3 DNA: TGCAGCGTTGAAGATGCATGGGGGGGGGCCAACAATGAGCAGTTCTTC